The next 10 T cell receptor beta chains were all read from a single sample in a study of Ad26.COV2.S vaccination and SARS-CoV-2 variants. Generated by immunoSEQ multiplex PCR, the TCRdb table keeps only in-frame clones and is missing some. In the table there are around 300,000 clones, approximately 86% of which are singletons. Noted treatment: roughly 19 received Ad26.COV2.S at low or high dose, single or two shots; about 5 received placebo; per-sample allocation not given. On day 63 after the first injection, vaccine and placebo recipients gave samples. The source was peripheral blood, collected in a trial of Ad26.COV2.S vaccine versus placebo. The receptors originated from a person aged 18-65 years who received the Ad26.COV2.S COVID-19 vaccine or a placebo.

The rearrangement links TRBV4-1 to TRBJ2-2, with 9 bases aligning to TRBD2. The germline V gene encodes CDR1 MGHRA and CDR2 YSYEKL. The V and J ends lost 1 base and 8 bases, in that order; junction bases with no gene match: 5. The CDR3 has 15 amino acids. The DNA for the CDR3 is TGCGCCAGCAGCCAAGGCGGGGGGGCCCAGGGGGAGCTGTTTTTT. This encodes CASSQGGGAQGELFF.

The chain carries TRBV2 and TRBJ2-1; TRBD1 matches 12 bases. Trimming cost V 0 bases and J 7 bases; bases outside gene matches: 4. This CDR3 comprises 16 residues. CDR1 and CDR2 from the germline V gene are SNHLY and FYNNEI. CDR3 region: CASSEAAGQGANEQFF. As DNA, the CDR3 is TGTGCCAGCAGTGAAGCTGCGGGACAGGGGGCGAATGAGCAGTTCTTC.

This sequence joins TRBV28 and TRBJ1-2, with D uncertain. Deletions cut 3 bases from V and 1 base from J, with 9 bases between. Germline values: CDR1 MDHEN, CDR2 SYDVKM. The CDR3 extends over 14 amino acids. CDR3: CASSLAPFNYGYTF. CDR3 bases: TGTGCCAGCAGTTTGGCACCTTTTAACTATGGCTACACCTTC.

This chain links TRBV5-1 with TRBJ2-2, with D perhaps TRBD1 (6 bases). Germline V gene data show CDR1 as SGHRS and CDR2 as YFSETQ. V was clipped by 2 bases and J by 6 bases, with 23 bases between them. This CDR3 region has 18 residues. The DNA for the CDR3 is TGCGCCAGCAGCTTCGATCTAAAGGGACACTTGTTAGCCGGGGAGCTGTTTTTT. It is translated as CASSFDLKGHLLAGELFF.

The J gene is TRBJ2-1, the V gene TRBV5-1; 10 positions match TRBD1. The germline CDR1 and CDR2 sequences are SGHRS and YFSETQ. The CDR3 spans 14 residues. With V trimmed by 4 bases and J by 9 bases, 7 bases remained unmatched. This chain's CDR3 is CASSPGQGGIEQFF. The CDR3 bases are TGCGCCAGCAGCCCAGGACAGGGGGGTATTGAGCAGTTCTTC.

The chain recombines TRBV11-2 with TRBJ2-1; 8 bases map to TRBD2. Germline CDR1 is SGHAT and CDR2 is FQNNGV. V gave up 7 bases and J gave up 4 bases; unmatched junction bases: 18. The CDR3 is made up of 18 amino acids. This CDR3 reads CASTLQVRIGGGYNEQFF. In nucleotides, the CDR3 is TGTGCCAGCACCCTACAGGTCCGCATCGGGGGGGGTTACAATGAGCAGTTCTTC.

Notes on this clone: This specimen includes other DNA sequences encoding the same CDR3. The chain has TRBV20-1 and TRBJ2-7; D gene unclear. The CDR3 has 11 amino acids. Germline values: CDR1 DFQATT, CDR2 SNEGSKA (reference sequence). With 0 bases removed from V and 4 bases from J, the gap between germline ends came to 4 bases. CDR3 coding DNA: TGCAGTGCTAGAGAGGTGTACGAGCAGTACTTC. Encoded protein: CSAREVYEQYF.

This chain joins TRBV6-2 or TRBV6-3 and TRBJ2-7; D is unresolved. V was trimmed by 4 bases and J by 2 bases, leaving 15 bases between them. CDR3 length equals 15 residues. CDR1 is MNHEY and CDR2 is SVGEGT in the germline V gene. The CDR3 region has the DNA TGTGCCAGCAGTTCCCCGGGTGCCACAACCTACGAGCAGTACTTC. It encodes CASSSPGATTYEQYF.

This chain joins TRBV28 and TRBJ2-1, with D unresolved. Trimming removed 7 bases at V and 7 bases at J, with 11 bases between. The germline gives CDR1 MDHEN, CDR2 SYDVKM. CDR3 length equals 12 residues. This CDR3 reads CASTPLGNEQFF. The CDR3 DNA sequence: TGTGCCAGCACCCCCCTAGGGAATGAGCAGTTCTTC.

A few counts support this clone. This chain uses TRBV27 with TRBJ1-2; D is uncertain. CDR3 size: 10 residues. Per the germline V gene, CDR1 is MNHEY and CDR2 is SMNVEV (reference sequence). The CDR3 DNA reads TGTGATGAAGGATCTTATGGCTACACCTTC. Protein: CDEGSYGYTF.